Listed here are 13 T cell receptor beta chains from one sample, sequenced in a study of blood T cell repertoires in COVID-19. Profiled with immunoSEQ multiplex PCR; TCRdb holds only in-frame clones, not every one. The table records 60,000 or so clones, 65% to 85% of them present only once. Material: peripheral blood. The receptors stem from a man aged 25-45 years with COVID-19, enrolled during active disease.

This rearrangement joins TRBV27 to TRBJ1-1; D is ambiguous. Germline CDR1 MNHEY, CDR2 SMNVEV (reference sequence). Trimming pared 6 bases from V and 6 bases from J, leaving 23 bases between. The CDR3 is 16 residues long. The CDR3 DNA is TGTGCCAGCAGCCGAATCCCAGATAAGACATTCGCTGAAGCTTTCTTT. Its translation is CASSRIPDKTFAEAFF.

The chain uses TRBV7-9 and TRBJ1-2, with D unresolved. V was clipped by 1 base and J by 12 bases, with 9 bases between them. The CDR3 runs to 11 residues. The germline gives CDR1 SEHNR, CDR2 FQNEAQ (reference sequence). The CDR3 here is CASSLVRGDTF. As DNA, the CDR3 is TGTGCCAGCAGCTTAGTTCGGGGTGACACCTTC.

This chain uses TRBV30 with TRBJ1-1; unclear D gene. Germline V lookup: CDR1 GTSNPN, CDR2 SVGIG (reference sequence). V was pared by 4 bases and J by 0 bases, with 3 bases between. The CDR3 totals 11 residues. The CDR3 DNA sequence: TGTGCCTGGACCGTGAACACTGAAGCTTTCTTT. Amino acid sequence: CAWTVNTEAFF. Variable domain in full (rest from reference TRBV30 and TRBJ1-1): SQTIHQWPATLVQPVGSPLSLECTVEGTSNPNLYWYRQAAGRGLQLLFYSVGIGQISSEVPQNLSASRPQDRQFILSSKKLLLSDSGFYLCAWTVNTEAFFGQGTRLTVV.

The chain carries TRBV12-3 or TRBV12-4 and TRBJ2-2, with no clear D. CDR3 length: 13 amino acids. Trimming took 7 bases from V and 2 from J, leaving 8 bases between them. DNA of the CDR3: TGTGCCAGCATTGATAGCAACACCGGGGAGCTGTTTTTT. Translating it yields CASIDSNTGELFF.

The chain recombines TRBV11-1 with TRBJ2-2, with D perhaps matching TRBD1 (6 bases). This CDR3 is built from 14 residues. Germline CDR1 and CDR2: SGHAT and FQDESV (reference sequence). Trimming removed 1 base at V and 4 bases at J, with 7 bases between. As DNA, the CDR3 is TGTGCCAGCAGCTTAGGAGGGGGCACCGGGGAGCTGTTTTTT. Encoded protein: CASSLGGGTGELFF. Filled out from reference TRBV11-1 and TRBJ2-2, the complete variable domain reads EAEVAQSPRYKITEKSQAVAFWCDPISGHATLYWYRQILGQGPELLVQFQDESVVDDSQLPKDRFSAERLKGVDSTLKIQPAELGDSAMYLCASSLGGGTGELFFGEGSRLTVL.

CDR3 protein: CASLRGQETQYF. CDR3 nucleotide sequence: TGTGCCAGCTTACGAGGACAAGAGACCCAGTACTTC. The chain links TRBV5-6 to TRBJ2-5; D gene unclear. Germline CDR1 SGHDT, CDR2 YYEEEE. Trimming removed 7 bases from V and 2 bases from J, with 9 bases in between. This CDR3 has 12 residues.

This chain connects TRBV5-1 to TRBJ2-7; the match to TRBD2 covers 7 bases. Germline CDR1 reads SGHRS; CDR2 reads YFSETQ. This CDR3 comprises 12 residues. The trim removed 2 bases at V and 6 bases at J, leaving 2 bases unmatched. Written as DNA, the CDR3 is TGCGCCAGCAGCTTCGGGGGGATCGAGCAGTACTTC. The encoded protein is CASSFGGIEQYF.

This sequence joins TRBV6-1 and TRBJ2-1; 15 bases are shared with TRBD2. Per germline, CDR1 MNHNS and CDR2 SASEGT. The J segment lost 7 bases and the V segment lost 3 bases, leaving 4 bases of the junction unmatched. The CDR3 has 16 amino acids. CDR3 region: CASSDGGTSGRNEQFF. In nucleotides, the CDR3 is TGTGCCAGCAGTGATGGGGGGACTAGCGGGAGGAATGAGCAGTTCTTC.

This clone was observed a single time. This sequence joins TRBV28 and TRBJ1-2; 7 bases map to TRBD1. This CDR3 has 13 amino acids. V lost 6 bases and J lost 4; bases outside the gene matches: 5. Germline V gene lookup returns CDR1 MDHEN and CDR2 SYDVKM. CDR3 loop: CASRTGQVYGYTF. The CDR3 DNA is TGTGCCAGCAGAACTGGACAGGTCTATGGCTACACCTTC.

The chain is built from TRBV4-1 and TRBJ2-1, with 9 bases lining up with TRBD1. Germline lookup yields CDR1 MGHRA and CDR2 YSYEKL. There are 15 residues in the CDR3. J gave up 8 bases and V 1 base, and 6 bases lay outside the gene matches. CDR3 nucleotide sequence: TGCGCCAGCAGCCAAGGGACAGGGGTCATGTATGAGCAGTTCTTC. Its translation is CASSQGTGVMYEQFF.

The chain joins TRBV11-2 to TRBJ2-5, with 9 bases that match TRBD2. The V gene end was trimmed by 5 bases and the J gene end by 5 bases; junction bases not matched to a gene: 9. The CDR3 runs to 15 residues. Looked up from germline, CDR1 is SGHAT and CDR2 is FQNNGV. The CDR3 loop reads CASSPIGTSRETQYF. The CDR3 DNA sequence: TGTGCCAGCAGCCCGATCGGGACTAGCCGGGAGACCCAGTACTTC.

This clone has a single count. The chain couples TRBV2 to TRBJ2-7; 9 bases are a match to TRBD1. V lost 3 bases, J lost 2 bases, and 5 bases stayed unmatched. Germline lookup yields CDR1 SNHLY and CDR2 FYNNEI. The CDR3 spans 15 residues. In DNA form, the CDR3 reads TGTGCCAGCAGTGATAAGGGACAGGGACCCTACGAGCAGTACTTC. This encodes CASSDKGQGPYEQYF.

The chain recombines TRBV5-6 with TRBJ1-2; the match to TRBD1 covers 8 bases. V shed 7 bases, J shed 3 bases, and the junction held 8 bases outside the gene matches. CDR1 and CDR2 from the germline V gene are SGHDT and YYEEEE. This CDR3 contains 14 residues. CDR3 residues: CASLRTGKDYGYTF. The CDR3 DNA reads TGTGCCAGCCTTCGGACAGGGAAGGACTATGGCTACACCTTC.